This paragraph reports one TCR beta chain. These data belong to a study of CD8 T cells in Susac syndrome. The overall study: Among the Susac syndrome patients who underwent sequencing, about 6 had clinically active disease, while about eight of them were in remission. Patients with Susac syndrome were therapy-naive, taking corticosteroids, with some also receiving intravenous immunoglobulin, or taking intravenous immunoglobulin alone at the time their blood was drawn.

Germline assignment: CDR1 ENHRY and CDR2 SYGVKD. Between the trimmed V and J ends, which lost 2 bases and 7 bases, there was a span of 6 bases. The CDR3 length is 12 residues. RNA totalling about 0.45 to 1 ug underwent reverse transcription with random hexamers. It was immunoSEQ multiplex PCR that amplified TCR beta CDR3 across 54 Vbeta and 13 Jbeta. TCRdb called the immunoSEQ multiplex PCR reads again in MiXCR, with one record for every CDR3 protein. The sample has roughly 250,000 distinct CDR3 sequences, less than 96% seen once. Sequenced: CD4+ T cells from PBMCs. The J gene is TRBJ1-3, the V gene TRBV10-3; D is possibly TRBD1 (5 bases). This TCR was recovered from a human donor with Susac syndrome. The CDR3 region is CAISEQGNTIYF. In DNA form, the CDR3 reads TGTGCCATCAGTGAGCAGGGCAACACCATATATTTT.